Below are 27 T cell receptor beta chains sequenced from a single sample in a study of yellow fever vaccine responses in identical twins. TCRdb recomputed calls from the RT-PCR reads with MiXCR, one row per CDR3 protein. The sample lists thousands of distinct CDR3 sequences, approximately 79% occurring once. The starting material was T cells from blood (PBMCs), unsorted or a sorted subset (not recorded which), obtained before or after yellow fever vaccination (not recorded which). All receptors come from a woman aged 18-30 years who received the yellow fever vaccine.

Only a few counts were recorded for this clonotype. The chain couples TRBV7-6 to TRBJ2-1; 9 nucleotides align to TRBD2. Per germline, CDR1 SGHVS and CDR2 FNYEAQ. The CDR3 contains 15 residues. Trimming removed 3 bases from V and 7 bases from J; junction bases left unmatched: 7. The CDR3 region has the DNA TGTGCCAGCAGCTTGAGGCGGGGGGGCAAAAATGAGCAGTTCTTC. Amino acid sequence: CASSLRRGGKNEQFF.

The gene calls are TRBV29-1 and TRBJ1-2; D is ambiguous. Trimming shortened V by 7 bases and J by 1 base, and 10 bases separated the two germline ends. CDR1 SQVTM and CDR2 ANQGSEA come from the germline V gene. The CDR3 runs 12 residues. The CDR3 here is CSAPDGNYGYTF. CDR3 nucleotide sequence: TGCAGCGCACCGGACGGTAACTATGGCTACACCTTC.

This clonotype came up once. J is TRBJ2-1 and V is TRBV4-3; 10 bases agree with TRBD2. CDR1 is LGHNA, CDR2 YSLEER, per germline. The V gene end was trimmed by 0 bases and the J gene end by 8 bases; junction bases not matched to a gene: 13. The CDR3 totals 18 residues. CDR3 nucleotides: TGCGCCAGCAGCCAAGATCGGCTAGCGGGAGCATCTGGCTATGAGCAGTTCTTC. Translation: CASSQDRLAGASGYEQFF.

CDR3 residues: CASSLFWGENQPQHF. The DNA of the CDR3 is TGTGCCAGCAGTTTATTCTGGGGTGAGAATCAGCCCCAGCATTTT. J is TRBJ1-5 and V is TRBV28; D gene ambiguous. Per the germline V gene, CDR1 is MDHEN and CDR2 is SYDVKM. The CDR3 consists of 15 residues. Trimming cost V 1 base and J 4 bases, with 11 bases left between them.

The chain employs TRBV18 and TRBJ2-1; 9 bases are a match to TRBD1. J was trimmed by 2 bases and V by 4 bases; bases with no gene match: 6. Germline V gene sequence: CDR1 KGHSH, CDR2 LQKENI. This CDR3 contains 16 residues. The CDR3 DNA sequence: TGTGCCAGCTCACTAGGACAGGGGAACCCCTACAATGAGCAGTTCTTC. It translates to CASSLGQGNPYNEQFF.

The chain couples TRBV29-1 to TRBJ2-6, with D unresolved. The CDR3 is made up of 12 amino acids. V lost 4 bases, J lost 1 base, and 2 bases lay in between. CDR1 and CDR2 from the germline V gene are SQVTM and ANQGSEA. This CDR3 is CSVVSGANVLTF. CDR3 DNA sequence: TGCAGCGTTGTGTCTGGGGCCAACGTCCTGACTTTC. Using reference TRBV29-1 and TRBJ2-6 for the parts outside the CDR3, the full variable domain is SAVISQKPSRDICQRGTSLTIQCQVDSQVTMMFWYRQQPGQSLTLIATANQGSEATYESGFVIDKFPISRPNLTFSTLTVSNMSPEDSSIYLCSVVSGANVLTFGAGSRLTVL.

The chain couples TRBV9 to TRBJ2-1, with 7 nucleotides matching TRBD2. In germline, CDR1 is SGDLS, CDR2 YYNGEE. This CDR3 is 14 amino acids long. V gave up 2 bases and J gave up 6 bases; unmatched junction bases: 5. CDR3 residues: CASSVSSGRNEQFF. DNA for the CDR3: TGTGCCAGCAGCGTGTCTAGCGGACGCAATGAGCAGTTCTTC. The complete variable domain, with remaining parts taken from reference TRBV9 and TRBJ2-1, reads DSGVTQTPKHLITATGQRVTLRCSPRSGDLSVYWYQQSLDQGLQFLIQYYNGEERAKGNILERFSAQQFPDLHSELNLSSLELGDSALYFCASSVSSGRNEQFFGPGTRLTVL.

The rearrangement joins TRBV11-2 to TRBJ1-1, with D possibly being TRBD1 (6 bases). CDR1 and CDR2 (germline): SGHAT, FQNNGV. The CDR3 extends over 17 amino acids. V lost 5 bases and J 1 base, leaving 20 bases between the germline ends. The CDR3 reads CASSPRAVQGRNTEAFF. Here the CDR3 DNA reads TGTGCCAGCAGCCCCAGGGCGGTTCAGGGGCGGAACACTGAAGCTTTCTTT. Using reference TRBV11-2 and TRBJ1-1 for the parts outside the CDR3, the full variable domain is EAGVAQSPRYKIIEKRQSVAFWCNPISGHATLYWYQQILGQGPKLLIQFQNNGVVDDSQLPKDRFSAERLKGVDSTLKIQPAKLEDSAVYLCASSPRAVQGRNTEAFFGQGTRLTVV.

This chain links TRBV10-1 with TRBJ2-3, with D possibly being TRBD1 (5 bases). Trimming shortened V by 3 bases and J by 5 bases, and 6 bases separated the two germline ends. This CDR3 is built from 12 residues. Germline CDR1 reads WNHNN; CDR2 reads SYGVQD (reference sequence). This CDR3 reads CASSEGVDTQYF. CDR3 nucleotides: TGCGCCAGCAGTGAAGGGGTAGATACGCAGTATTTT.

The V call is TRBV11-3, the J call TRBJ2-7; D possibly corresponds to TRBD1 (5 bases). The CDR3 sequence is 14 residues long. Deletions cut 3 bases from V and 2 bases from J, with 11 bases between. CDR1 is SGHNT, CDR2 YENEEA, per germline. The CDR3 DNA reads TGTGCCAGCAGCTTTGAAGCAGGGCCCTACGAGCAGTACTTC. As protein: CASSFEAGPYEQYF.

The chain carries TRBV29-1 and TRBJ1-1; D call uncertain. Between the trimmed V and J ends, which lost 4 bases and 2 bases, there was a span of 8 bases. The V gene's germline CDR1 is SQVTM and CDR2 ANQGSEA. The CDR3 consists of 12 residues. CDR3 bases: TGCAGCGTTGTGGCGGGAAACACTGAAGCTTTCTTT. As protein: CSVVAGNTEAFF.

V gene TRBV29-1 combines with J gene TRBJ2-1; D not certain. Germline V gene data show CDR1 as SQVTM and CDR2 as ANQGSEA. V dropped 1 base and J dropped 8 bases, with 9 bases sitting between them. CDR3 length: 12 residues. This CDR3 is CSVEVAAYEQFF. For the CDR3, the DNA is TGCAGCGTTGAAGTAGCTGCGTATGAGCAGTTCTTC.

This clonotype showed up just a few times. The chain combines TRBV4-3 with TRBJ2-2; TRBD2 agrees at 11 bases. The CDR3 has 16 amino acids. Losses at the gene ends were 0 bases for V and 3 bases for J; bases not matched to a gene: 0. From germline, CDR1 is LGHNA and CDR2 YSLEER. The CDR3 region is CASSQELAGDTGELFF. The CDR3 nucleotides are TGCGCCAGCAGCCAAGAACTAGCGGGAGACACCGGGGAGCTGTTTTTT.

The chain couples TRBV11-3 to TRBJ2-7, with D uncertain. Germline V gene data show CDR1 as SGHNT and CDR2 as YENEEA. CDR3 size: 17 residues. Trimming removed 4 bases at V and 6 bases at J, with 25 bases between. This CDR3 reads CASSSLIQDKNPGEQYF. DNA of the CDR3: TGTGCCAGCAGCTCACTTATCCAAGACAAAAACCCAGGCGAGCAGTACTTC. Using reference TRBV11-3 and TRBJ2-7 for the parts outside the CDR3, the full variable domain is EAGVVQSPRYKIIEKKQPVAFWCNPISGHNTLYWYLQNLGQGPELLIRYENEEAVDDSQLPKDRFSAERLKGVDSTLKIQPAELGDSAVYLCASSSLIQDKNPGEQYFGPGTRLTVT.

This chain links TRBV6-2 or TRBV6-3 with TRBJ2-2; a possible D gene is TRBD2 (6 bases). V lost 2 bases and J lost 7, with 11 bases in between. Germline-derived CDR1 and CDR2 are MNHEY and SVGEGT. The CDR3 is 14 amino acids. As DNA, the CDR3 is TGTGCCAGCAGTTACGACGGGGAGGACGGGGAGCTGTTTTTT. This translates into CASSYDGEDGELFF.

The chain uses TRBV10-3 and TRBJ2-2; D may correspond to TRBD1 or TRBD2 (5 bases each). This CDR3 has 17 amino acids. Germline CDR1 is ENHRY and CDR2 is SYGVKD. Trimming took off 0 bases at V and 0 bases at J, with 11 bases between the two ends. DNA for the CDR3: TGTGCCATCAGTGAGTCTGGGACGGAACCGAACACCGGGGAGCTGTTTTTT. Amino acids: CAISESGTEPNTGELFF.

The chain employs TRBV7-8 and TRBJ2-3; D is undetermined. The germline V gene encodes CDR1 SGHVS and CDR2 FQNEAQ. This CDR3 has 16 amino acids. The V gene lost 0 bases and the J gene lost 0 bases, with 10 bases spanning the gap. The CDR3 loop is CASSLAFKGSTDTQYF. As DNA, the CDR3 is TGTGCCAGCAGCTTAGCGTTTAAGGGAAGCACAGATACGCAGTATTTT. The full variable domain, rest sourced from reference TRBV7-8 and TRBJ2-3, is GAGVSQSPRYKVAKRGQDVALRCDPISGHVSLFWYQQALGQGPEFLTYFQNEAQLDKSGLPSDRFFAERPEGSVSTLKIQRTQQEDSAVYLCASSLAFKGSTDTQYFGPGTRLTVL.

J is TRBJ2-1 and V is TRBV4-1; tentatively, D is TRBD1 (7 bases). Germline V gene lookup returns CDR1 MGHRA and CDR2 YSYEKL. Trimming left V 6 bases short and J 8 bases short, with 23 bases between. The CDR3 covers 16 residues. The CDR3 DNA is TGCGCCAGCAGTCCGGCAGGAGGGCCTCAGGGGGATGAGCAGTTCTTC. This codes for CASSPAGGPQGDEQFF.

The J gene is TRBJ2-3, the V gene TRBV11-3; no definite D call. CDR3 length: 15 residues. Looked up from germline, CDR1 is SGHNT and CDR2 is YENEEA. V lost 3 bases to trimming and J lost 0 bases, with 10 bases between them. The CDR3 protein is CASSFGPGSTDTQYF. The CDR3 region has the DNA TGTGCCAGCAGCTTTGGTCCAGGTAGCACAGATACGCAGTATTTT.

The rearrangement joins TRBV30 to TRBJ1-2; D gene unclear. The CDR3 has 12 residues. CDR1 is GTSNPN and CDR2 is SVGIG in the germline V gene (reference sequence). Trimming cost V 2 bases and J 8 bases, with 12 bases left between them. The CDR3 nucleotides read TGTGCCTGGAGTAACGGGTTGGAGGGCTACACCTTC. Translating it yields CAWSNGLEGYTF.

This chain's CDR3 is CASSTGYYNEQFF. The DNA for the CDR3 is TGTGCCAGCAGCACTGGATACTACAATGAGCAGTTCTTC. V and J are TRBV11-2 and TRBJ2-1, with D uncertain. The CDR3 loop spans 13 amino acids. Germline assignment: CDR1 SGHAT and CDR2 FQNNGV. The V end lost 5 bases, the J end lost 3 bases, and 8 bases lay between the germline ends.

The rearrangement joins TRBV2 to TRBJ2-1; D not resolved. The CDR3 sequence is 14 residues long. V was clipped by 3 bases and J by 5 bases, with 11 bases between them. The V gene's germline CDR1 is SNHLY and CDR2 FYNNEI. CDR3 sequence: CASSDFEGHNEQFF. CDR3 nucleotide sequence: TGTGCCAGCAGTGATTTTGAAGGACACAATGAGCAGTTCTTC.

This chain links TRBV29-1 with TRBJ2-1; 9 nucleotides match TRBD2. V gave up 1 base and J gave up 1 base; unmatched junction bases: 2. Germline V lookup: CDR1 SQVTM, CDR2 ANQGSEA. The CDR3 is 15 amino acids. The CDR3 sequence is CSVEGLAGSYNEQFF. CDR3 nucleotide sequence: TGCAGCGTTGAAGGCCTAGCGGGGTCCTACAATGAGCAGTTCTTC.

The chain employs TRBV11-1 and TRBJ2-1; D may correspond to TRBD1 or TRBD2 (5 bases each). Germline lookup yields CDR1 SGHAT and CDR2 FQDESV (reference sequence). CDR3 length: 15 residues. The ends were cut back, 3 bases at V and 2 bases at J, with 11 bases in the middle. The chain's CDR3 is CASSLRADTYNEQFF. For the CDR3, the DNA is TGTGCCAGCAGCTTGAGGGCGGACACCTACAATGAGCAGTTCTTC.

The chain is built from TRBV11-2 and TRBJ2-1; unclear D gene. The CDR3 consists of 15 residues. CDR1 SGHAT and CDR2 FQNNGV come from the germline V gene. Trimming left V 5 bases short and J 1 base short, with 12 bases between. The CDR3 spells CASSPPGFSYNEQFF. The DNA for the CDR3 is TGTGCCAGCAGCCCCCCCGGGTTTTCCTACAATGAGCAGTTCTTC.

This clonotype was counted only a few times. CDR3 amino acids: CASSQSGRTLQLAQHF. The CDR3, as DNA: TGCGCCAGCAGTCAATCCGGCCGGACTTTGCAATTGGCCCAGCATTTT. The chain joins TRBV23-1 to TRBJ1-5; D not certain. TRBV23-1 is treated as an ORF (open reading frame) with a function not yet certain. V shed 0 bases and J shed 11 bases, with 20 bases lying between them. CDR3 length: 16 amino acids.

The CDR3 region has the DNA TGCAGCGTTGAAATGGGACAGGGAGATCCCGGGGAGCTGTTTTTT. Translated: CSVEMGQGDPGELFF. The chain has TRBV29-1 and TRBJ2-2; 9 positions agree with TRBD1. CDR3 length equals 15 residues. The germline V gene has CDR1 SQVTM and CDR2 ANQGSEA. Unmatched junction bases numbered 7, after V lost 2 bases and J lost 6 bases.